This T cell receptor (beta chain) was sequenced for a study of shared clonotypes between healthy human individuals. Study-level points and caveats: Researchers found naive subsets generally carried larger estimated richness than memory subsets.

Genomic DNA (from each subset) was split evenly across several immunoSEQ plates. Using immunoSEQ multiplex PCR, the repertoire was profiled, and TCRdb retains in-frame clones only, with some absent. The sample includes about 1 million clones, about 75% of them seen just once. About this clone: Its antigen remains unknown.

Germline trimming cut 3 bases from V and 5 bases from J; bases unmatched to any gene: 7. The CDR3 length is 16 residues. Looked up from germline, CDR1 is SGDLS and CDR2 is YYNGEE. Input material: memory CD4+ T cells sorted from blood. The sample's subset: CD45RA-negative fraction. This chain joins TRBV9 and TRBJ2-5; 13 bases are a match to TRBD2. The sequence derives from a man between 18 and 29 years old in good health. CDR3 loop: CASSDLLAGGPETQYF. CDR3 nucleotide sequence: TGTGCCAGCAGCGATTTACTAGCGGGGGGGCCGGAGACCCAGTACTTC.